One sample yielded the 23 T cell receptor beta chains listed below, sequenced in a study of cytomegalovirus exposure and HLA in healthy donors. A multiplex PCR was run with 60 Vbeta primers and 13 Jbeta primers. The data were produced by immunoSEQ multiplex PCR, yet TCRdb's version contains in-frame clones alone and is incomplete. The repertoire includes around 65,000 clones, roughly 78% of them detected once, and around 4% sits in the top ten. The specimen sequenced was PBMCs. The source is a woman aged 25 to 39 in good health and CMV-seronegative.

V usage is TRBV29-1 and J usage is TRBJ2-5; 16 bases fit TRBD2. The CDR3 runs 17 residues. Germline values: CDR1 SQVTM, CDR2 ANQGSEA. J gave up 4 bases and V 1 base, and 6 bases lay outside the gene matches. The CDR3 protein is CSVEGGGLAGGRETQYF. DNA for the CDR3: TGCAGCGTTGAAGGTGGGGGACTAGCGGGGGGGCGAGAGACCCAGTACTTC.

V is TRBV10-1 and J is TRBJ2-3; TRBD1 matches at 7 bases. V shed 3 bases, J shed 3 bases, and the junction held 6 bases outside the gene matches. The germline CDR1 and CDR2 sequences are WNHNN and SYGVQD (reference sequence). This CDR3 has 15 amino acids. DNA of the CDR3: TGCGCCAGCAGTGACAAGGGGGCGAGGACAGATACGCAGTATTTT. Its protein product is CASSDKGARTDTQYF.

In its sample, this clone was seen a few times. V and J are TRBV6-1 and TRBJ1-3, with D unresolved. Germline-derived CDR1 and CDR2 are MNHNS and SASEGT. The V gene lost 6 bases and the J gene lost 8 bases, with 17 bases spanning the gap. The CDR3 runs to 14 residues. The CDR3 loop is CASRADQERHTIYF. CDR3 DNA: TGTGCCAGCAGAGCGGACCAAGAAAGGCACACCATATATTTT.

This clone has just a few counts. The chain links TRBV6-1 to TRBJ2-2, with 10 bases lining up with TRBD1. Germline CDR1 MNHNS, CDR2 SASEGT. This CDR3 region has 15 residues. With 4 bases clipped from V and 8 bases from J, the junction kept 7 bases outside the gene matches. CDR3 loop: CASSVTTGGRGELFF. CDR3 DNA sequence: TGTGCCAGCAGTGTTACGACAGGGGGCCGAGGGGAGCTGTTTTTT.

This chain joins TRBV2 and TRBJ1-5, with TRBD1 as a possible D gene (6 bases). Trimming left V 3 bases short and J 4 bases short, with 7 bases between. The CDR3 is 13 residues long. The germline CDR1 and CDR2 sequences are SNHLY and FYNNEI. The chain's CDR3 is CASSDQGNQPQHF. CDR3 nucleotide sequence: TGTGCCAGCAGTGACCAGGGGAATCAGCCCCAGCATTTT.

The chain joins TRBV4-1 to TRBJ1-4; no reliable D call. The germline gives CDR1 MGHRA, CDR2 YSYEKL. The ends were cut back, 2 bases at V and 5 bases at J, with 21 bases in the middle. CDR3 length equals 18 residues. CDR3 amino acids: CASSQTPQSNAVNEKLFF. The CDR3 nucleotides read TGCGCCAGCAGCCAAACGCCACAGTCTAACGCCGTCAATGAAAAACTGTTTTTT.

This chain connects TRBV30 to TRBJ2-2; 12 bases are a match to TRBD2. The CDR3 is 15 amino acids. Per the germline V gene, CDR1 is GTSNPN and CDR2 is SVGIG (reference sequence). Unmatched junction bases numbered 9, after V lost 7 bases and J lost 6 bases. The CDR3 DNA reads as TGTGCCTCACCACCGACTAGCGGGAGTCCCGGGGAGCTGTTTTTT. Residues: CASPPTSGSPGELFF. Combining the CDR3 with reference TRBV30 and TRBJ2-2 gives the whole variable domain SQTIHQWPATLVQPVGSPLSLECTVEGTSNPNLYWYRQAAGRGLQLLFYSVGIGQISSEVPQNLSASRPQDRQFILSSKKLLLSDSGFYLCASPPTSGSPGELFFGEGSRLTVL.

This CDR3 reads CASSQPPGGWLETQYF. CDR3 sequence (DNA): TGTGCCAGCAGCCAACCCCCAGGGGGGTGGTTGGAGACCCAGTACTTC. The V gene is TRBV14, the J gene TRBJ2-5, with D possibly matching TRBD1 (7 bases). Germline assignment: CDR1 SGHDN and CDR2 FVKESK. Trimming shortened V by 2 bases and J by 5 bases, and 18 bases separated the two germline ends. CDR3 size: 16 residues.

The chain uses TRBV5-1 and TRBJ1-2; the D gene is possibly TRBD1 (5 bases). The V end lost 6 bases, the J end lost 2 bases, and 11 bases lay between the germline ends. This CDR3 contains 13 residues. The germline V gene encodes CDR1 SGHRS and CDR2 YFSETQ. The chain's CDR3 is CASTPQGNYGYTF. The CDR3 nucleotides read TGCGCCAGCACCCCCCAGGGAAACTATGGCTACACCTTC.

The V call is TRBV30, the J call TRBJ1-1, with D unclear. CDR1 and CDR2 (germline): GTSNPN, SVGIG (reference sequence). The CDR3 is 12 amino acids. Trimming shortened V by 2 bases and J by 9 bases, and 13 bases separated the two germline ends. The CDR3 DNA reads as TGTGCCTGGAGTAGGTTGGGAGTAAAAGCTTTCTTT. This translates into CAWSRLGVKAFF.

This sequence joins TRBV7-2 and TRBJ2-1, with 8 bases matching TRBD2. Per the germline V gene, CDR1 is SGHTA and CDR2 is FQGNSA. This CDR3 is built from 16 residues. Trimming took 3 bases from V and 8 from J; bases not matched to a gene: 12. CDR3 bases: TGTGCCAGCAGCTTCACCGGGAGGGGGGCACCTTATGAGCAGTTCTTC. Amino acid sequence: CASSFTGRGAPYEQFF.

J is TRBJ1-3 and V is TRBV6-5; 7 nucleotides align to TRBD1. J lost 0 bases, V lost 6 bases, and 2 bases had no gene match. Germline loops: CDR1 MNHEY, CDR2 SVGAGI. The CDR3 length is 14 residues. CDR3 loop: CASRTGISGNTIYF. The CDR3 coding sequence is TGTGCCAGCAGGACAGGGATCTCTGGAAACACCATATATTTT.

This chain links TRBV25-1 with TRBJ1-4; 12 bases map to TRBD1. Trimming cost V 3 bases and J 10 bases; bases outside gene matches: 6. Germline CDR1 and CDR2: MGHDK and SYGVNS. The CDR3 has 15 residues. The CDR3 coding sequence is TGTGCCAGCAGTGATCCCGGGACAGGGGGCGTAAAACTGTTTTTT. This encodes CASSDPGTGGVKLFF.

This sequence joins TRBV9 and TRBJ1-2; TRBD1 might be the D (5 bases). This CDR3 has 15 residues. From germline, CDR1 is SGDLS and CDR2 YYNGEE. V shed 0 bases and J shed 6 bases, with 15 bases lying between them. CDR3 protein: CASSVDRGGMNGYTF. In DNA, the CDR3 is TGTGCCAGCAGCGTAGATCGGGGGGGGATGAATGGCTACACCTTC. Together with reference TRBV9 and TRBJ1-2, the CDR3 gives the full variable domain: DSGVTQTPKHLITATGQRVTLRCSPRSGDLSVYWYQQSLDQGLQFLIQYYNGEERAKGNILERFSAQQFPDLHSELNLSSLELGDSALYFCASSVDRGGMNGYTFGSGTRLTVV.

CDR3 sequence (DNA): TGTGCCAGCAGCTTAGCTAGCACCTCGGATACGCAGTATTTT. Translation gives CASSLASTSDTQYF. V and J are TRBV11-3 and TRBJ2-3; a possible D gene is TRBD2 (5 bases). The CDR3 spans 14 residues. Germline V gene lookup returns CDR1 SGHNT and CDR2 YENEEA. The V end lost 1 base, the J end lost 6 bases, and 11 bases lay between the germline ends. The whole variable domain, filled in from reference TRBV11-3 and TRBJ2-3, reads EAGVVQSPRYKIIEKKQPVAFWCNPISGHNTLYWYLQNLGQGPELLIRYENEEAVDDSQLPKDRFSAERLKGVDSTLKIQPAELGDSAVYLCASSLASTSDTQYFGPGTRLTVL.

This chain links TRBV2 with TRBJ1-5, with a possible D match to TRBD1 (6 bases). Germline CDR1 SNHLY, CDR2 FYNNEI. V was shortened by 1 base and J by 7 bases, with 14 bases between the two germline ends. CDR3 length: 15 residues. The chain's CDR3 is CASSEEGGSGQPQHF. The CDR3 DNA sequence: TGTGCCAGCAGTGAAGAGGGGGGGTCGGGGCAGCCCCAGCATTTT.

This clone has only one observation. The V and J genes are TRBV6-1 and TRBJ1-4; D is possibly TRBD1 (5 bases). Germline lookup yields CDR1 MNHNS and CDR2 SASEGT. CDR3 length: 15 residues. Trimming pared 1 base from V and 7 bases from J, leaving 13 bases between. CDR3 nucleotide sequence: TGTGCCAGCAGTGAAGACCGGGGGGGTCGTGAAAAACTGTTTTTT. Its translation is CASSEDRGGREKLFF.

The chain employs TRBV2 and TRBJ2-5; 7 nucleotides align to TRBD1. The CDR3 totals 14 residues. Losses at the gene ends were 4 bases for V and 6 bases for J; bases not matched to a gene: 8. Germline V gene data show CDR1 as SNHLY and CDR2 as FYNNEI. The CDR3 here is CASSATTGSQTQYF. As DNA, the CDR3 is TGTGCCAGCAGTGCCACGACAGGGTCGCAGACCCAGTACTTC.

The gene calls are TRBV9 and TRBJ1-4; D not certain. From germline, CDR1 is SGDLS and CDR2 YYNGEE. Trimming stripped 3 bases from V and 7 bases from J, with 16 bases between. The CDR3 totals 15 residues. CDR3 bases: TGTGCCAGCAGCGAGGTTGGTAGCGATACTGAAAAACTGTTTTTT. It translates to CASSEVGSDTEKLFF.

V usage is TRBV2 and J usage is TRBJ1-5; TRBD1 agrees at 11 bases. The CDR3 has 16 residues. V lost 5 bases to trimming and J lost 6 bases; unmatched junction nucleotides: 9. Germline CDR1 reads SNHLY; CDR2 reads FYNNEI. The CDR3 DNA sequence: TGTGCCAGCAGTTGGGGCGGACAGGGGGCATCTCAGCCCCAGCATTTT. Amino acid sequence: CASSWGGQGASQPQHF. The entire variable domain, with the rest obtained from reference TRBV2 and TRBJ1-5, is as follows: EPEVTQTPSHQVTQMGQEVILRCVPISNHLYFYWYRQILGQKVEFLVSFYNNEISEKSEIFDDQFSVERPDGSNFTLKIRSTKLEDSAMYFCASSWGGQGASQPQHFGDGTRLSIL.

The gene calls are TRBV10-3 and TRBJ2-3; TRBD2 agrees at 12 bases. The CDR3 is made up of 15 amino acids. Germline CDR1 ENHRY, CDR2 SYGVKD. V dropped 5 bases and J dropped 4; count of bases not matched to a gene: 4. The CDR3 region is CAISLAGGGADTQYF. The CDR3 DNA sequence: TGTGCCATCAGTCTAGCGGGAGGGGGAGCAGATACGCAGTATTTT.

This chain connects TRBV30 to TRBJ2-7; TRBD2 matches 13 bases. Germline V gives CDR1 GTSNPN, CDR2 SVGIG (reference sequence). V lost 1 base to trimming and J lost 5 bases; unmatched junction nucleotides: 5. CDR3 size: 15 residues. The CDR3 loop reads CAWSAGTSGINEQYF. CDR3 DNA sequence: TGTGCCTGGAGTGCCGGGACTAGCGGGATCAACGAGCAGTACTTC.

V is TRBV4-1 and J is TRBJ1-5, with unresolved D. The CDR3 sequence is 15 residues long. Trimming removed 7 bases from V and 1 base from J, with 14 bases in between. Germline assignment: CDR1 MGHRA and CDR2 YSYEKL. This CDR3 reads CASTRSDLSNQPQHF. In DNA form, the CDR3 reads TGCGCCAGCACCCGGAGCGATTTGAGCAATCAGCCCCAGCATTTT.